The entry that follows covers one TCR beta chain sequence. The record originates from a study of blood T cell repertoires in COVID-19. Germline assignment: CDR1 MDHEN and CDR2 SYDVKM. V lost 5 bases, J lost 3 bases, and 12 bases lay in between. This CDR3 spans 14 amino acids. Assay used: immunoSEQ multiplex PCR; TCRdb lists only in-frame clones, some missing. Here the sample spans about 24,000 clones, approximately 78% being singletons. Source material: peripheral blood. This sequence originates from a human donor in a cohort sampled during active COVID-19. The rearrangement uses TRBV28 and TRBJ2-3; D may be TRBD2 (6 bases). The CDR3 loop is CASSVGGNTDTQYF. CDR3 DNA sequence: TGTGCCAGCAGTGTCGGAGGGAATACAGATACGCAGTATTTT.